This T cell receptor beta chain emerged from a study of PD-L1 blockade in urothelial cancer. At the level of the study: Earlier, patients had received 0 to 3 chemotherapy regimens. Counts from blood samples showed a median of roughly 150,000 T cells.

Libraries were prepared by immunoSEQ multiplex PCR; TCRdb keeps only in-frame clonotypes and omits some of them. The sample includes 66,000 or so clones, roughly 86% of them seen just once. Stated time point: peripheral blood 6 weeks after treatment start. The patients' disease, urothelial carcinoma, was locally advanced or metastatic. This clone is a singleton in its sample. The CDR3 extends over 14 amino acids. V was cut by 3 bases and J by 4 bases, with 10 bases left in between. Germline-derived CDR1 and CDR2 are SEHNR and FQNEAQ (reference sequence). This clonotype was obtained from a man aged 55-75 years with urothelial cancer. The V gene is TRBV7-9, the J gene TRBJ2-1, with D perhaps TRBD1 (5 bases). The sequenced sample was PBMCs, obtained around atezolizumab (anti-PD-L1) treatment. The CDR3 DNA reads TGTGCCAGCAGCTTCGGGTCAGGGTACAATGAGCAGTTCTTC. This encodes CASSFGSGYNEQFF.